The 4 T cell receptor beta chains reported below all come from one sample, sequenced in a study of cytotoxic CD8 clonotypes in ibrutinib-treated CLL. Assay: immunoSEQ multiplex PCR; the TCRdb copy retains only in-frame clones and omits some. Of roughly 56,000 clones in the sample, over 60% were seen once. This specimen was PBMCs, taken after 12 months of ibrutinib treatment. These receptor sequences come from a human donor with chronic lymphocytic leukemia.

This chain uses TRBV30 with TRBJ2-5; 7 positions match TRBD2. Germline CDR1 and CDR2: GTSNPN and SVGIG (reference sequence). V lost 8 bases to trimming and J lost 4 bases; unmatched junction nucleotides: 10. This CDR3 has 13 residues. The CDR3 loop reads CAGGVGLRETQYF. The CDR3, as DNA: TGTGCCGGGGGGGTAGGGCTTCGAGAGACCCAGTACTTC.

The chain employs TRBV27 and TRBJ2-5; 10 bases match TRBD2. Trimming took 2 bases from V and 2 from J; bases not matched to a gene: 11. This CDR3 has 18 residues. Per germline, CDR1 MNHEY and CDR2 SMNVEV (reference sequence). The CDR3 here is CASSLRRSGRIGQETQYF. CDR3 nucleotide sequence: TGTGCCAGCAGTTTACGTCGTAGCGGGAGGATCGGGCAAGAGACCCAGTACTTC.

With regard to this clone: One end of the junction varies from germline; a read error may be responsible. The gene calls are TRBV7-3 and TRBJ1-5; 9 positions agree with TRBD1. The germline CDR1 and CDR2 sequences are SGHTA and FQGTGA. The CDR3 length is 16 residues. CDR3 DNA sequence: TGTGCCAGCAGCATAACGGACAGGGGTCGCAATCAGCCCCAGCATTTT. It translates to CASSITDRGRNQPQHF. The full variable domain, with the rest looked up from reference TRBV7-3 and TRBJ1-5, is GAGVSQTPSNKVTEKGKYVELRCDPISGHTALYWYRQSLGQGPEFLIYFQGTGAADDSGLPNDRFFAVRPEGSVSTLKIQRTERGDSAVYLCASSITDRGRNQPQHFGDGTRLSIL.

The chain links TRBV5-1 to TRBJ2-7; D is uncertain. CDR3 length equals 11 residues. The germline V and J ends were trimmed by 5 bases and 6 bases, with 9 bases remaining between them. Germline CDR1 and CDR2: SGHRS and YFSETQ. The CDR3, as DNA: TGCGCCAGCAGGTTGTCAGGCGAGCAGTACTTC. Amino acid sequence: CASRLSGEQYF.